The 18 T cell receptor beta chains in this list originate from one sample, sequenced in a study of blood T cells in healthy people across ages. Then a second PCR, running roughly 7 to 11 cycles, was carried out with a sample-barcoded 5' primer and a J-beta primer mix. One entry per CDR3 protein results from TCRdb running MiXCR on the 5' RACE reads. This sample yields 710,000 or so distinct CDR3 sequences, of which about 34% are seen a single time; 15% belongs to the top ten. Sequences were obtained from blood. These receptors came from a woman of 80 years or more in good health.

This clonotype showed up many times. The chain links TRBV7-2 to TRBJ2-2; 7 bases fit TRBD2. Germline values: CDR1 SGHTA, CDR2 FQGNSA. With 5 bases clipped from V and 7 bases from J, the junction kept 7 bases outside the gene matches. The CDR3 loop spans 14 amino acids. The CDR3 sequence: CASSELARVGELFF. The CDR3 DNA is TGTGCCAGCAGCGAACTAGCGAGGGTCGGGGAGCTGTTTTTT.

The gene calls are TRBV5-1 and TRBJ2-1; D remains unclear. The germline V gene has CDR1 SGHRS and CDR2 YFSETQ. V shed 2 bases and J shed 0 bases, with 6 bases lying between them. The CDR3 length is 14 residues. Here the CDR3 reads CASSFPNSYNEQFF. The CDR3, as DNA: TGCGCCAGCAGCTTCCCTAACTCCTACAATGAGCAGTTCTTC.

This clonotype was seen ten or more times. In DNA form, the CDR3 reads TGCAGTGCTGACTCCTACGGAAAGACAGATACGCAGTATTTT. It codes for CSADSYGKTDTQYF. V and J are TRBV20-1 and TRBJ2-3; unclear D gene. The V end lost 5 bases, the J end lost 3 bases, and 15 bases lay between the germline ends. CDR1 and CDR2 (germline): DFQATT, SNEGSKA (reference sequence). The CDR3 contains 14 residues.

A few counts support this clonotype. The J gene is TRBJ1-1, the V gene TRBV7-2; 8 bases agree with TRBD1. The CDR3 covers 17 residues. Germline V lookup: CDR1 SGHTA, CDR2 FQGNSA. Trimming took 1 base from V and 0 from J; bases not matched to a gene: 7. The CDR3 here is CASSLVNQGALNTEAFF. The CDR3, as DNA: TGTGCCAGCAGCTTAGTAAACCAGGGGGCCTTGAACACTGAAGCTTTCTTT.

V is TRBV5-1 and J is TRBJ2-7, with D perhaps matching TRBD1 (5 bases). The CDR3 contains 15 residues. Germline CDR1 SGHRS, CDR2 YFSETQ. The V and J ends lost 4 bases and 1 base respectively, with 15 bases between them. As DNA, the CDR3 is TGCGCCAGCAGCCCTGGGGCTATGATTTCCTACGAGCAGTACTTC. Encoded protein: CASSPGAMISYEQYF. Variable domain in full (rest from reference TRBV5-1 and TRBJ2-7): KAGVTQTPRYLIKTRGQQVTLSCSPISGHRSVSWYQQTPGQGLQFLFEYFSETQRNKGNFPGRFSGRQFSNSRSEMNVSTLELGDSALYLCASSPGAMISYEQYFGPGTRLTVT.

This clonotype has at least ten counts. The rearrangement links TRBV5-1 to TRBJ2-5; 8 bases align to TRBD1. The V and J ends lost 0 bases and 5 bases, in that order; junction bases with no gene match: 9. The germline V gene has CDR1 SGHRS and CDR2 YFSETQ. This CDR3 region has 16 residues. DNA for the CDR3: TGCGCCAGCAGCTTGGCCGGGGCAGGGGGCGCGGAGACCCAGTACTTC. Amino acids: CASSLAGAGGAETQYF.

The table lists this clonotype with a few counts. Since a much larger clone is just one base distant, this may be a read error. The chain has TRBV5-1 and TRBJ2-7, with 10 bases lining up with TRBD1. The CDR3 loop spans 14 amino acids. Per the germline V gene, CDR1 is SGHRS and CDR2 is YFSETQ. The V segment lost 7 bases and the J segment 10 bases; nucleotides outside the gene matches: 14. CDR3 protein: CASPDRGLLEIQYF. CDR3 sequence (DNA): TGCGCCAGCCCCGACAGGGGGCTCTTAGAGATCCAGTACTTC.

The V call is TRBV12-3 or TRBV12-4, the J call TRBJ2-3; TRBD2 is a possible D gene (6 bases). With 0 bases removed from V and 8 bases from J, the gap between germline ends came to 6 bases. The CDR3 extends over 12 amino acids. The CDR3 here is CASSLAEGTQYF. CDR3 bases: TGTGCCAGCAGTTTAGCGGAGGGTACGCAGTATTTT.

This clonotype was observed a few times. The chain uses TRBV7-2 and TRBJ2-5; perhaps TRBD2 as D (5 bases). The V end was cut by 2 bases, the J end by 2 bases, with 12 bases between. This CDR3 contains 15 residues. Germline V CDR1 and CDR2: SGHTA, FQGNSA. In nucleotides, the CDR3 is TGTGCCAGCAGCTTACGTAGTTCGGGGCAAGAGACCCAGTACTTC. Protein sequence: CASSLRSSGQETQYF.

The table lists this clonotype with many counts. The chain joins TRBV15 to TRBJ2-6, with 10 bases identical to TRBD1. The length of the CDR3 is 17 residues. V dropped 1 base and J dropped 4; count of bases not matched to a gene: 4. Germline V gene sequence: CDR1 LNHNV, CDR2 YYDKDF (reference sequence). The CDR3 protein is CATSRAGQGTGANVLTF. Here the CDR3 DNA reads TGTGCCACCAGCAGAGCGGGACAGGGGACCGGGGCCAACGTCCTGACTTTC.

Here the CDR3 DNA reads TGTGCCAGCAGCTTCGGAGACAGGGGGATCTACGAGCAGTACTTC. Its translation is CASSFGDRGIYEQYF. The J gene is TRBJ2-4, the V gene TRBV5-5, with 9 bases identical to TRBD1. TRBJ2-7 matches the DNA end more closely, so the J call is doubtful. The CDR3 length is 15 residues. Germline CDR1 SGHKS, CDR2 YYEKEE (reference sequence).

J is TRBJ2-3 and V is TRBV5-6; maybe TRBD2 (6 bases). The CDR3 runs to 15 residues. Germline CDR1 is SGHDT and CDR2 is YYEEEE. Trimming left V 7 bases short and J 5 bases short, with 20 bases between. The DNA for the CDR3 is TGTGCCAGCGCGGAGGGGAAGTCGGCGAAAGATACGCAGTATTTT. It encodes CASAEGKSAKDTQYF.

This clonotype appeared many times. The chain uses TRBV7-2 and TRBJ1-2; D is ambiguous. Per germline, CDR1 SGHTA and CDR2 FQGNSA. V dropped 1 base and J dropped 7 bases, with 13 bases sitting between them. The CDR3 totals 14 residues. CDR3 nucleotides: TGTGCCAGCAGCTTAGAGTCGTCAGCCCCTGGCTACACCTTC. Residues: CASSLESSAPGYTF.

Note on this clonotype: Sequence at one end of the junction differs from germline and may be a read error. This chain uses TRBV7-3 with TRBJ1-1, with D maybe TRBD1 (6 bases). Germline V CDR1 and CDR2: SGHTA, FQGTGA. The CDR3 sequence is 14 residues long. The CDR3 protein is CASNIGTRNAEAFF. The DNA of the CDR3 is TGTGCCAGCAATATAGGGACAAGGAACGCTGAAGCTTTCTTT.

This clonotype was counted at least ten times. The rearrangement uses TRBV6-2 or TRBV6-3 and TRBJ2-1; 7 bases fit TRBD1. CDR1 is MNHEY, CDR2 SVGEGT, per germline. V shed 8 bases, J shed 0 bases, and the junction held 10 bases outside the gene matches. This CDR3 comprises 16 residues. The CDR3, as DNA: TGTGCCAGCTTCGGATCGGGACAGAGCTCCTACAATGAGCAGTTCTTC. Encoded protein: CASFGSGQSSYNEQFF.

This rearrangement joins TRBV10-3 to TRBJ1-1; TRBD1 is a possible D gene (5 bases). Germline CDR1 and CDR2: ENHRY and SYGVKD. The CDR3 is made up of 15 amino acids. The V and J ends lost 6 bases and 1 base respectively, with 15 bases between them. The CDR3 DNA sequence: TGTGCCATCAGCCCCGGGGCCCTTGGGAACACTGAAGCTTTCTTT. Its translation: CAISPGALGNTEAFF.

Turning to this clonotype: This could be a read error, since a much larger clone is one nucleotide away. Since no conserved phenylalanine or tryptophan closes the CDR3, a read error is the likely cause. The genes are TRBV5-1 and TRBJ2-1; the match to TRBD2 covers 12 bases. V was clipped by 4 bases and J by 8 bases; unmatched bases: 10. The length of the CDR3 is 16 residues. The germline CDR1 and CDR2 sequences are SGHRS and YFSETQ. The CDR3 reads CASSPPLAGGHDEQFL. CDR3 sequence (DNA): TGCGCCAGCAGCCCACCCCTAGCGGGGGGGCACGATGAGCAGTTCTTA.

This clonotype occurred many times. The chain joins TRBV5-1 to TRBJ2-3; 7 bases are shared with TRBD2. The CDR3 spans 16 residues. J was trimmed by 4 bases and V by 0 bases; bases with no gene match: 8. Germline loops: CDR1 SGHRS, CDR2 YFSETQ. CDR3 coding DNA: TGCGCCAGCAGCTTGGGCCTAGCGGTGAACTCAGATACGCAGTATTTT. Its protein product is CASSLGLAVNSDTQYF.